This T cell receptor beta chain was profiled in a study of T-cell reconstitution after alpha-beta-depleted transplantation in children. Points on this clonotype: Its antigen is unknown.

Overall study results and limits: T-cell numbers and diversity, one year after transplant, stemmed largely from T cells that were newly produced. From surviving recipient T cells and thymic progenitors came the high day-60 TCRbeta diversity observed in some patients. Several hundred graft clones that had expanded were reportedly the source of alpha-beta T cells about two months after transplant.

Unique molecular identifiers were built into the TCRbeta library. TCRdb re-called the PCR reads through MiXCR, storing one row per CDR3 protein. Of 670,000 or so distinct CDR3 sequences in the sample, around 13% were seen once. This clonotype was obtained from a girl aged 2 to 9 with congenital amegakaryocytic thrombocytopenia, due to receive a stem cell transplant. This specimen consisted of PBMCs, obtained before TCRalphabeta/CD19-depleted stem cell transplant.

The CDR3: CASSLGLGTGSYEQYF. The CDR3 nucleotides read TGCGCCAGCAGCTTGGGACTCGGGACAGGGTCCTACGAGCAGTACTTC. This chain links TRBV5-1 with TRBJ2-7, with 9 bases matching TRBD1. CDR3 length equals 16 residues. Germline loops: CDR1 SGHRS, CDR2 YFSETQ. The V and J ends lost 0 bases and 1 base, in that order; junction bases with no gene match: 5.